One and the same sample provided the 28 T cell receptor beta chains below, sequenced in a study of blood T cell repertoires in COVID-19. Data came from immunoSEQ multiplex PCR; TCRdb stores just in-frame clones and leaves some out. Among approximately 120,000 clones listed, 92% were seen once. The sequenced material came from peripheral blood. These receptors came from a man aged 45-65 years with COVID-19, enrolled during active disease.

The chain uses TRBV5-5 and TRBJ1-4; 8 bases agree with TRBD1. Unmatched junction bases numbered 10, after V lost 4 bases and J lost 8 bases. This CDR3 has 15 residues. CDR1 and CDR2 (germline): SGHKS, YYEKEE (reference sequence). The CDR3 is CASSPRTGLDEKLFF. As DNA, the CDR3 is TGTGCCAGCAGCCCGCGGACAGGGTTAGACGAAAAACTGTTTTTT.

The V and J genes are TRBV7-3 and TRBJ2-1; TRBD1 matches at 8 bases. The germline V gene has CDR1 SGHTA and CDR2 FQGTGA. The V gene end was trimmed by 5 bases and the J gene end by 2 bases; junction bases not matched to a gene: 8. This CDR3 spans 16 amino acids. CDR3: CASSLYYRGAYNEQFF. In nucleotides, the CDR3 is TGTGCCAGCAGCCTATATTACAGGGGGGCCTACAATGAGCAGTTCTTC.

A note on this clone: At one boundary the junction diverges from the germline segment, which might be a read error. This chain uses TRBV5-1 with TRBJ1-2, with 8 bases fitting TRBD1. Per germline, CDR1 SGHRS and CDR2 YFSETQ. The CDR3 is 14 amino acids. Here the CDR3 DNA reads TGCGCCAGCAGCTTGGCCTCTAACCTGGACAGGGTCTCCTTC. Its protein product is CASSLASNLDRVSF.

The chain uses TRBV6-2 or TRBV6-3 and TRBJ2-2; perhaps TRBD1 as D (6 bases). Germline V gene sequence: CDR1 MNHEY, CDR2 SVGEGT. CDR3 length equals 14 residues. Deletions cut 6 bases from V and 5 bases from J, with 13 bases between. The chain's CDR3 is CASSSQGGTGELFF. The CDR3 coding sequence is TGTGCCAGCAGCTCACAGGGTGGGACCGGGGAGCTGTTTTTT.

This chain joins TRBV3-1 (or the pseudogene TRBV3-2) and TRBJ2-3, with 9 bases lining up with TRBD1. The CDR3 sequence is 16 residues long. The ends lost 3 bases at V and 3 bases at J; junction bases unmatched: 7. Germline assignment: CDR1 LGHDT and CDR2 YNNKEL (reference sequence). The CDR3 here is CASSQGRQGDTDTQYF. CDR3 nucleotides: TGTGCCAGCAGCCAGGGGAGACAGGGGGATACAGATACGCAGTATTTT.

The chain is built from TRBV5-1 and TRBJ2-7, with 7 bases that match TRBD1. The CDR3 totals 13 residues. V lost 8 bases, J lost 3 bases, and 8 bases stayed unmatched. The germline gives CDR1 SGHRS, CDR2 YFSETQ. CDR3 sequence: CARVPGGSYEQYV. CDR3 in DNA: TGCGCCAGAGTTCCAGGGGGAAGCTACGAGCAGTACGTC.

This clone was counted once. The V and J genes are TRBV10-3 and TRBJ2-7; 7 bases are a match to TRBD2. Germline V gene sequence: CDR1 ENHRY, CDR2 SYGVKD. J lost 4 bases, V lost 2 bases, and 8 bases had no gene match. This CDR3 region has 15 residues. In DNA, the CDR3 is TGTGCCATCAGTGAGGCAGCGGGAAGGAGATACGAGCAGTACTTC. Translated: CAISEAAGRRYEQYF.

The chain uses TRBV2 and TRBJ2-2; D is undetermined. Germline CDR1 reads SNHLY; CDR2 reads FYNNEI. Trimming cost V 6 bases and J 1 base, with 3 bases left between them. This CDR3 has 12 amino acids. CDR3 in amino acids: CASRQNTGELFF. CDR3 sequence (DNA): TGTGCCAGCAGACAGAACACCGGGGAGCTGTTTTTT.

This clone has only one observation. J is TRBJ2-1 and V is TRBV18; 8 bases fit TRBD2. Germline V CDR1 and CDR2: KGHSH, LQKENI. The CDR3 totals 15 residues. After removal of 8 bases from V and 3 bases from J, the junction contained 9 bases not matched to a gene. CDR3 sequence (DNA): TGTGCCAGCGGACCCGGCGGGAGGAGCTACAATGAGCAGTTCTTC. Translated: CASGPGGRSYNEQFF.

The table lists this clone with a count of one. V and J are TRBV5-1 and TRBJ2-4; 7 bases match TRBD1. Germline CDR1 SGHRS, CDR2 YFSETQ. Germline trimming cut 5 bases from V and 5 bases from J; bases unmatched to any gene: 7. This CDR3 comprises 14 residues. CDR3 nucleotides: TGCGCCAGCAGTTTGACAGGGAGTCAAAACATTCAGTACTTC. It translates to CASSLTGSQNIQYF.

V usage is TRBV5-1 and J usage is TRBJ2-7, with 9 positions matching TRBD2. The germline V gene encodes CDR1 SGHRS and CDR2 YFSETQ. CDR3 length equals 14 residues. Trimming took 4 bases from V and 4 from J; bases not matched to a gene: 6. In DNA form, the CDR3 reads TGCGCCAGCAGCGCAACTAGCGGGTCATACGAGCAGTACTTC. Translating gives CASSATSGSYEQYF.

CDR3 sequence: CASSPLGAGNEQFF. CDR3 DNA sequence: TGTGCCAGCAGTCCCCTTGGGGCGGGGAATGAGCAGTTCTTC. The chain has TRBV6-5 and TRBJ2-1; possible D gene TRBD2, 6 bases. The CDR3 is 14 amino acids. Trimming left V 5 bases short and J 7 bases short, with 15 bases between. Germline loops: CDR1 MNHEY, CDR2 SVGAGI.

J is TRBJ1-5 and V is TRBV6-5; a weak D match, TRBD1 (6 bases). V dropped 4 bases and J dropped 4 bases, with 14 bases sitting between them. CDR1 is MNHEY and CDR2 is SVGAGI in the germline V gene. CDR3 size: 15 residues. The chain's CDR3 is CASSFDTQGNQPQHF. As DNA, the CDR3 is TGTGCCAGCAGTTTCGACACACAGGGAAATCAGCCCCAGCATTTT.

The chain is built from TRBV5-1 and TRBJ2-3; TRBD2 matches at 14 bases. V dropped 3 bases and J dropped 3; count of bases not matched to a gene: 3. This CDR3 is 16 amino acids long. Germline V gene data show CDR1 as SGHRS and CDR2 as YFSETQ. CDR3 DNA sequence: TGCGCCAGCAGCTCCCGGACTAGCGGGAGGACAGATACGCAGTATTTT. Amino acids: CASSSRTSGRTDTQYF.

The gene calls are TRBV19 and TRBJ1-5; weak D call: TRBD1 (5 bases). CDR3 length equals 16 residues. Looked up from germline, CDR1 is LNHDA and CDR2 is SQIVND (reference sequence). Trimming removed 5 bases at V and 4 bases at J, with 18 bases between. The chain's CDR3 is CASSPNRLTTNQPQHF. The CDR3 nucleotides are TGTGCCAGTAGTCCAAACAGGTTAACCACTAATCAGCCCCAGCATTTT.

This clone was found once. The gene calls are TRBV6-8 and TRBJ2-4; 11 bases fit TRBD2. CDR1 is MNHGY, CDR2 SAAAGT, per germline. Trimming at V came to 2 bases and at J to 9 bases, leaving 33 bases not matched to a gene. CDR3 length equals 24 residues. CDR3 loop: CASSYTQRKKSPVVSGRAETIQYF. CDR3 DNA: TGTGCCAGCAGTTACACCCAGCGGAAGAAGTCCCCGGTGGTTAGCGGGAGGGCCGAAACCATTCAGTACTTC.

This clone came up once. The genes are TRBV4-1 and TRBJ2-1; D perhaps matches TRBD2 (5 bases). Germline loops: CDR1 MGHRA, CDR2 YSYEKL. The V end lost 10 bases, the J end lost 6 bases, and 19 bases lay between the germline ends. The CDR3 runs 14 residues. The CDR3 protein is CATTQAGGANEQFF. As DNA, the CDR3 is TGCGCCACCACTCAAGCAGGAGGTGCCAATGAGCAGTTCTTC.

V and J are TRBV11-1 and TRBJ2-1; 9 bases are a match to TRBD2. Germline V lookup: CDR1 SGHAT, CDR2 FQDESV (reference sequence). With V trimmed by 5 bases and J by 4 bases, 9 bases remained unmatched. The CDR3 covers 16 residues. The CDR3 DNA follows: TGTGCCAGCAGCACGACTAGCGGTCTGGGGTACAATGAGCAGTTCTTC. Its protein is CASSTTSGLGYNEQFF.

V gene TRBV19 combines with J gene TRBJ2-2, with D possibly being TRBD1 (5 bases). Germline V lookup: CDR1 LNHDA, CDR2 SQIVND (reference sequence). The V and J ends lost 3 bases and 1 base respectively, with 9 bases between them. This CDR3 comprises 15 residues. The CDR3 loop reads CASSIRVENTGELFF. Written as DNA, the CDR3 is TGTGCCAGTAGTATCAGGGTTGAGAACACCGGGGAGCTGTTTTTT.

The chain employs TRBV29-1 and TRBJ2-1, with 11 positions matching TRBD2. The CDR3 sequence is 15 residues long. Germline values: CDR1 SQVTM, CDR2 ANQGSEA. The junction had 10 bases not matched to a gene; V was cut back by 8 bases and J by 4 bases. CDR3 bases: TGCAGCTCTAGGGAACTAGCGGGAGCATACAATGAGCAGTTCTTC. This codes for CSSRELAGAYNEQFF.

CDR3 residues: CATSREDFSGTSFTGELFF. Here the CDR3 DNA reads TGTGCCACCAGCAGGGAAGATTTTTCGGGGACTAGCTTCACCGGGGAGCTGTTTTTT. J is TRBJ2-2 and V is TRBV15; the match to TRBD2 covers 9 bases. Trimming at V came to 3 bases and at J to 4 bases, leaving 15 bases not matched to a gene. Germline CDR1 LNHNV, CDR2 YYDKDF (reference sequence). This CDR3 spans 19 amino acids.

The chain joins TRBV5-4 to TRBJ2-1; 7 bases map to TRBD2. The junction had 15 bases not matched to a gene; V was cut back by 5 bases and J by 7 bases. In germline, CDR1 is SGHNT, CDR2 YYREEE (reference sequence). CDR3 length equals 16 residues. The CDR3 DNA sequence: TGTGCCAGCAGTCGTAACCTAGGACTAGAGGCAAATGAGCAGTTCTTC. This sequence encodes CASSRNLGLEANEQFF.

The chain uses TRBV6-5 and TRBJ2-1; TRBD2 aligns across 10 bases. The CDR3 extends over 15 amino acids. J was trimmed by 7 bases and V by 0 bases; bases with no gene match: 3. CDR1 MNHEY and CDR2 SVGAGI come from the germline V gene. The CDR3 loop is CASSYSLAGRNEQFF. The CDR3 region has the DNA TGTGCCAGCAGTTACTCACTAGCGGGAAGGAATGAGCAGTTCTTC.

This chain connects TRBV7-2 to TRBJ2-3; 14 nucleotides align to TRBD2. Germline-derived CDR1 and CDR2 are SGHTA and FQGNSA. The CDR3 length is 17 residues. V trimming: 5 bases; J trimming: 4 bases; junction bases outside the gene matches: 8. CDR3 protein: CASSPGTSGSNADTQYF. The CDR3 DNA reads as TGTGCCAGCAGCCCAGGGACTAGCGGGAGTAACGCAGATACGCAGTATTTT.

V usage is TRBV30 and J usage is TRBJ2-7; TRBD1 might be the D (6 bases). The CDR3 spans 15 residues. In germline, CDR1 is GTSNPN, CDR2 SVGIG (reference sequence). Trimming pared 0 bases from V and 2 bases from J, leaving 14 bases between. This CDR3 is CAWSVGLRGPYEQYF. CDR3 bases: TGTGCCTGGAGTGTAGGCCTCAGGGGCCCCTACGAGCAGTACTTC.

The rearrangement links TRBV27 to TRBJ2-3; D is perhaps TRBD2 (5 bases). Trimming shortened V by 0 bases and J by 2 bases, and 15 bases separated the two germline ends. This CDR3 contains 17 residues. CDR1 is MNHEY and CDR2 is SMNVEV in the germline V gene (reference sequence). The CDR3 DNA sequence: TGTGCCAGCAGTTTATCGGGCACTAGTCCCCCCACAGATACGCAGTATTTT. Translated, it gives CASSLSGTSPPTDTQYF.

As concerns this clone: The same CDR3 arises from other DNA sequences in this sample as well. This rearrangement joins TRBV10-3 to TRBJ1-1; TRBD1 aligns across 8 bases. The CDR3 runs to 15 residues. Germline assignment: CDR1 ENHRY and CDR2 SYGVKD. Unmatched junction bases numbered 2, after V lost 2 bases and J lost 0 bases. CDR3 coding DNA: TGTGCCATCAGTGAGCGGACAGGGATGAACACTGAAGCTTTCTTT. It encodes CAISERTGMNTEAFF.

The chain combines TRBV19 with TRBJ2-1, with 9 bases matching TRBD1. CDR1 and CDR2 (germline): LNHDA, SQIVND (reference sequence). V was pared by 7 bases and J by 8 bases, with 12 bases of the junction left unmatched. This CDR3 comprises 15 residues. In DNA, the CDR3 is TGTGCCAGTAACGCCGGGACAGGGTTGGTCGATGAGCAGTTCTTC. Its protein product is CASNAGTGLVDEQFF.